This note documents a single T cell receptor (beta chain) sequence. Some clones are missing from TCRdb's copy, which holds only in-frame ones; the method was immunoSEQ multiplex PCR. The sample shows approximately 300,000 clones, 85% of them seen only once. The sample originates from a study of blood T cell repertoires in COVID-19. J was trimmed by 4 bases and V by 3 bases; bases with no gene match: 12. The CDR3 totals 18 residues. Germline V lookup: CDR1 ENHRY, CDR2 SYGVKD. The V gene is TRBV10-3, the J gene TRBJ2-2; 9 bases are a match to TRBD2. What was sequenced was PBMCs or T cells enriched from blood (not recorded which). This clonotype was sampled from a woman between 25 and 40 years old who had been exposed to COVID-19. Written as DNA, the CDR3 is TGTGCCATCAGTGACACCATGATAAGCGGGAGGATCACCGGGGAGCTGTTTTTT. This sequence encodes CAISDTMISGRITGELFF.